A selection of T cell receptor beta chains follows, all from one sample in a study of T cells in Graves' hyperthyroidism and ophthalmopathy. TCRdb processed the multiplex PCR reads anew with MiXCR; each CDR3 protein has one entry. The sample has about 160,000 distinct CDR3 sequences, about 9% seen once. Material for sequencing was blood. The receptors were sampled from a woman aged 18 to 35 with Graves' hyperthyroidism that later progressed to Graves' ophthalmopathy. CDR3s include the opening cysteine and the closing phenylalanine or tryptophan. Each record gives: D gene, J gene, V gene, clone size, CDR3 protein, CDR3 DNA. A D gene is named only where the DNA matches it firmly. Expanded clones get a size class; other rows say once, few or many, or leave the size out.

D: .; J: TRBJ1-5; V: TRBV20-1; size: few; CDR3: CSASGADNSNQPQHF; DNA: TGCAGTGCTAGTGGGGCGGACAATAGCAATCAGCCCCAGCATTTT
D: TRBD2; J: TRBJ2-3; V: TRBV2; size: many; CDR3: CASSRGLAQRGTDTQYF; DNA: TGTGCCAGCAGCCGCGGACTAGCTCAGAGGGGGACAGATACGCAGTATTTT
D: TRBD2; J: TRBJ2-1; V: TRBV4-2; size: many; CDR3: CASSQDIAGGSDEQFF; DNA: TGTGCCAGCAGCCAAGATATCGCGGGGGGGTCTGATGAGCAGTTCTTC
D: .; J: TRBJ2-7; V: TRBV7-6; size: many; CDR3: CASSPSGSGVYEQYF; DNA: TGTGCCAGCAGCCCCTCGGGGTCAGGCGTTTACGAGCAGTACTTC
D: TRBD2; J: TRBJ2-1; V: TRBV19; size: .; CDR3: CASSLGSRGGPSDEQFF; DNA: TGTGCCAGTAGCCTAGGGTCGCGGGGGGGGCCCTCTGATGAGCAGTTCTTC
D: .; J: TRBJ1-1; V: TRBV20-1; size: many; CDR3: CSAATGHTNTEAFF; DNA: TGCAGTGCTGCGACGGGACATACGAACACTGAAGCTTTCTTT
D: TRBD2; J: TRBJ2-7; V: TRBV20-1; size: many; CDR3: CSARDSERGETNEQYF; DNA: TGCAGTGCTAGAGATTCCGAGCGGGGGGAGACTAACGAGCAGTACTTC
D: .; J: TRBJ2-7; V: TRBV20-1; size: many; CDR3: CSARDPKGEQYF; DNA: TGCAGTGCTAGAGATCCTAAGGGCGAGCAGTACTTC
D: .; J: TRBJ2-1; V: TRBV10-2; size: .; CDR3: CASRSTGYNEQFF; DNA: TGCGCCAGCAGATCAACAGGGTACAATGAGCAGTTCTTC
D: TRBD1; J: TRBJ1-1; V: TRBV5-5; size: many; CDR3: CASSLVSSGLTPTGGFF; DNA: TGTGCCAGCAGCTTGGTTTCTTCGGGGCTGACCCCCACAGGGGGTTTCTTT
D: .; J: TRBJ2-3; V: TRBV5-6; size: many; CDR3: CASRDTLTDTQYF; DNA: TGTGCCAGCCGGGATACTCTCACAGATACGCAGTATTTT
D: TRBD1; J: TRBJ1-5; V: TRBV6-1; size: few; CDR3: CASSDRDRGNQPQHF; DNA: TGTGCCAGCAGTGACCGGGACAGGGGAAATCAGCCCCAGCATTTT
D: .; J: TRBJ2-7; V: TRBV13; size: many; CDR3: CASSSELGREQYF; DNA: TGTGCCAGCAGCTCAGAACTGGGAAGGGAGCAGTACTTC
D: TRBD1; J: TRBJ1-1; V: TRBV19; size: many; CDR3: CASSPDRGQGESEAFF; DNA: TGTGCCAGTAGTCCCGACAGGGGGCAAGGGGAATCGGAAGCTTTCTTT
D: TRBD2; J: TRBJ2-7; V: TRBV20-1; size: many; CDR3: CSLRGGGTYEQYF; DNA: TGCAGCCTCCGGGGCGGGGGGACCTACGAGCAGTACTTC
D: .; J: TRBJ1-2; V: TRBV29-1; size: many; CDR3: CSVLSETEADNYGYTF; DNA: TGCAGCGTTCTATCGGAAACGGAGGCAGATAACTATGGCTACACCTTC
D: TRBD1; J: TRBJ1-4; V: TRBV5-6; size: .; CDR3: CASSSEWTGEKLFF; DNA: TGTGCCAGCAGCTCAGAATGGACAGGGGAAAAACTGTTTTTT
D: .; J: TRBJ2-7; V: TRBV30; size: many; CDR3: CAWSGGLWEQYF; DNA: TGTGCCTGGAGTGGGGGGCTTTGGGAGCAGTACTTC
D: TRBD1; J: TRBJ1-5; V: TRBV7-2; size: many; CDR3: CASSPGQGQPQHF; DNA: TGTGCCAGCAGCCCCGGACAGGGTCAGCCCCAGCATTTT
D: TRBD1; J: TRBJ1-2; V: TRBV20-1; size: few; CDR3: CSAREDRVSYGYTF; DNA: TGCAGTGCTAGAGAGGACAGGGTCTCCTATGGCTACACCTTC
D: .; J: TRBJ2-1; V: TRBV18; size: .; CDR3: CASSPTTVHEQFF; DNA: TGTGCCAGCTCACCCACCACCGTCCATGAGCAGTTCTTC
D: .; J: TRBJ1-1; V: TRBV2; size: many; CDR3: CASSDRGSTEAFF; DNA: TGTGCCAGCAGTGATCGGGGGTCCACTGAAGCTTTCTTT
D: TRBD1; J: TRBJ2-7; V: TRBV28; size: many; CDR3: CASSIRGQDEQYF; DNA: TGTGCCAGCAGTATACGAGGACAGGACGAGCAGTACTTC
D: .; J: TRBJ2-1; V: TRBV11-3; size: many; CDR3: CASSPGRRDEQFF; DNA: TGTGCCAGCAGCCCGGGAAGGAGGGATGAGCAGTTCTTC
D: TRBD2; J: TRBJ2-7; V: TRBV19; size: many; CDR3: CASSIPPGLAGSYEQYF; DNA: TGTGCCAGTAGTATTCCCCCTGGACTAGCGGGATCCTACGAGCAGTACTTC
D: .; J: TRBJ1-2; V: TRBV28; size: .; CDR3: CASSFPGSGYGYTF; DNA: TGTGCCAGCAGTTTCCCAGGGTCAGGCTATGGCTACACCTTC
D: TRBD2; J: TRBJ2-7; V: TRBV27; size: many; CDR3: CASSSSGGTFGEQYF; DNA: TGTGCCAGCAGTTCTAGCGGGGGGACCTTTGGGGAGCAGTACTTC
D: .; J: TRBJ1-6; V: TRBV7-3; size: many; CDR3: CASSDGQRNSPLHF; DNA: TGTGCCAGCAGCGACGGACAGAGAAATTCACCCCTCCACTTT
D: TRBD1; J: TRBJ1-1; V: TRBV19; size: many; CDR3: CASRITGTGGLAEAFF; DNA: TGTGCCAGTAGGATCACCGGGACAGGGGGCTTGGCTGAAGCTTTCTTT
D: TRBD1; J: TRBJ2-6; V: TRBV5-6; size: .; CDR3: CASSFETGIITGANVLTF; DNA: TGTGCCAGCAGCTTTGAGACAGGGATAATAACTGGGGCCAACGTCCTGACTTTC
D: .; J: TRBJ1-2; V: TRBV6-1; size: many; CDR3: CASSESTGYGYTF; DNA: TGTGCCAGCAGTGAGTCGACAGGTTATGGCTACACCTTC
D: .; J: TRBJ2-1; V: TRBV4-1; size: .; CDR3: CASSPQPSSSYNEQFF; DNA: TGCGCCAGCAGCCCACAACCGTCAAGCTCCTACAATGAGCAGTTCTTC
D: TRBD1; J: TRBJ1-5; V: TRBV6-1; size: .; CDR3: CASSGGQGYSNQPQHF; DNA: TGTGCCAGCAGTGGAGGACAGGGCTATAGCAATCAGCCCCAGCATTTT
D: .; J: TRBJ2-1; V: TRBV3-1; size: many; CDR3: CASSQSVGEQFF; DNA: TGTGCCAGCAGCCAATCAGTCGGTGAGCAGTTCTTC
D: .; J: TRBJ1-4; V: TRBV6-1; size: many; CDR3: CASVGAGLNEKLFF; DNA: TGTGCCAGCGTTGGGGCAGGACTCAATGAAAAACTGTTTTTT
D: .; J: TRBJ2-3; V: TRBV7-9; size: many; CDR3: CASSQLPDTQYF; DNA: TGTGCCAGCAGCCAGCTCCCAGATACGCAGTATTTT
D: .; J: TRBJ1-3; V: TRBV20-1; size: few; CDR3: CSAPKDGNSGNTIYF; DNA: TGCAGTGCTCCGAAGGACGGGAACTCTGGAAACACCATATATTTT
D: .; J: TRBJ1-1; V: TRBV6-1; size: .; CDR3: CASSPAEGGVGTEAFF; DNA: TGTGCCAGCAGTCCCGCGGAGGGTGGGGTGGGCACTGAAGCTTTCTTT
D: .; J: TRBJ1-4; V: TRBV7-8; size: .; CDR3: CASSLVWGFEYEKLFF; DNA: TGTGCCAGCAGCCTGGTCTGGGGCTTTGAATACGAAAAACTGTTTTTT
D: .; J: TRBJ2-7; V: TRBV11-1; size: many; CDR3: CASSLVGISEQYF; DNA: TGTGCCAGCAGCTTAGTGGGCATCAGCGAGCAGTACTTC
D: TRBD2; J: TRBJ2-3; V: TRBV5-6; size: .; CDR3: CASSLSPGLVSDTQYF; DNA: TGTGCCAGCAGCCTTTCACCGGGACTAGTTTCCGATACGCAGTATTTT
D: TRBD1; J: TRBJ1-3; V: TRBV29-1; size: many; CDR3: CSVRDRSGNTIYF; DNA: TGCAGCGTCCGGGACAGGTCTGGAAACACCATATATTTT
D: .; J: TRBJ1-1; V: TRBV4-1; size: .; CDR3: CASSHRSGTVNTEAFF; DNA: TGCGCCAGCAGCCACCGATCCGGGACTGTGAACACTGAAGCTTTCTTT